One and the same sample provided the 5 T cell receptor beta chains below, sequenced in a study of T cell responses to AZD1222 COVID-19 vaccine. Clones were sequenced by immunoSEQ multiplex PCR, and TCRdb holds only the in-frame ones, with some missing. The sample lists roughly 120,000 clones, approximately 90% occurring once. Material: peripheral blood, obtained 28 days after the second dose of the MenACWY control vaccine. The receptors derive from an adult who received the MenACWY meningococcal vaccine as a control.

V gene TRBV18 combines with J gene TRBJ1-1; 11 bases are a match to TRBD1. This CDR3 is 15 amino acids long. The germline V gene has CDR1 KGHSH and CDR2 LQKENI. V lost 1 base to trimming and J lost 3 bases; unmatched junction nucleotides: 1. Here the CDR3 reads CASSPLGQGDTEAFF. CDR3 DNA: TGTGCCAGCTCACCACTGGGACAGGGGGACACTGAAGCTTTCTTT.

The chain joins TRBV5-1 to TRBJ2-1; D might be TRBD2 (6 bases). Germline assignment: CDR1 SGHRS and CDR2 YFSETQ. The CDR3 has 15 residues. Between the trimmed V and J ends, which lost 0 bases and 2 bases, there was a span of 9 bases. The CDR3: CASSLDGSPYNEQFF. In nucleotides, the CDR3 is TGCGCCAGCAGCTTGGACGGGAGTCCCTACAATGAGCAGTTCTTC.

As to this clone: The germline gene is not matched at one end of the junction; a read error may be the cause. The chain uses TRBV12-5 and TRBJ2-5; D possibly corresponds to TRBD1 (5 bases). The CDR3 contains 12 residues. The germline gives CDR1 LGHNT, CDR2 FRNRAP. This CDR3 is CASGLGRETQYF. In DNA, the CDR3 is TGTGCTAGTGGATTGGGGCGGGAGACCCAGTACTTC.

The chain carries TRBV3-1 (or the pseudogene TRBV3-2) and TRBJ2-3; TRBD2 matches at 9 bases. J gave up 2 bases and V 6 bases, and 6 bases lay outside the gene matches. Germline loops: CDR1 LGHDT, CDR2 YNNKEL (reference sequence). The CDR3 is made up of 15 amino acids. The CDR3 is CASSILAGPTDTQYF. CDR3 DNA sequence: TGTGCCAGCAGTATCCTAGCGGGGCCCACAGATACGCAGTATTTT.

This sequence joins TRBV5-1 and TRBJ1-5, with D hard to call. V shed 1 base and J shed 5 bases, with 10 bases lying between them. The CDR3 is 14 amino acids. CDR1 and CDR2 (germline): SGHRS, YFSETQ. The chain's CDR3 is CASSLMGLDQPQHF. CDR3 nucleotide sequence: TGCGCCAGCAGCTTGATGGGCCTCGATCAGCCCCAGCATTTT.